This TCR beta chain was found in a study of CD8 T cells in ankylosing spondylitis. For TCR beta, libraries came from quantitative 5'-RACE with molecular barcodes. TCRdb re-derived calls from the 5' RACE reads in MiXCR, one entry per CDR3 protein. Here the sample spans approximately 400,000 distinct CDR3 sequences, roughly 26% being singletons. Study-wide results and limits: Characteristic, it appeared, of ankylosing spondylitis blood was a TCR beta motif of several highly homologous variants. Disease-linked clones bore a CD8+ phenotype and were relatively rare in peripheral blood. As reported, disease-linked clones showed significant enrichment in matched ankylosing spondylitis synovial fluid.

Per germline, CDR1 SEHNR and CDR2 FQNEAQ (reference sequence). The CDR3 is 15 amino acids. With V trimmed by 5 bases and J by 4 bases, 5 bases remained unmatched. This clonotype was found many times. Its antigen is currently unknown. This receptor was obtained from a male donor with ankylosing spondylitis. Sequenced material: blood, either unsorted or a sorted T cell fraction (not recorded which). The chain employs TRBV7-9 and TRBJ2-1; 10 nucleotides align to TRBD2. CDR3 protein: CASSPGTSEYNEQFF. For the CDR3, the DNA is TGTGCCAGCAGCCCCGGGACTAGCGAATACAATGAGCAGTTCTTC.